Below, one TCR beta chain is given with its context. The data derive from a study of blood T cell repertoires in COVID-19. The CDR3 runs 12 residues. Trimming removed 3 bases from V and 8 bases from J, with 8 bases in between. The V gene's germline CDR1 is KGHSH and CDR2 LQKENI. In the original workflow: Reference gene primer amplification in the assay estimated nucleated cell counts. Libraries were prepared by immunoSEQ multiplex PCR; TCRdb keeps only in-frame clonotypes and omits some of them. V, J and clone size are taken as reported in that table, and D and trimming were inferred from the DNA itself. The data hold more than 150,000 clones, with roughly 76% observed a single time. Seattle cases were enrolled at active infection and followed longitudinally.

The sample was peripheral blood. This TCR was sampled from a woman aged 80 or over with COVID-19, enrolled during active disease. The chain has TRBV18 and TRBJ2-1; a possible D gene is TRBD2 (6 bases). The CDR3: CASSPGGDEQFF. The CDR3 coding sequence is TGTGCCAGCTCACCCGGGGGTGATGAGCAGTTCTTC.